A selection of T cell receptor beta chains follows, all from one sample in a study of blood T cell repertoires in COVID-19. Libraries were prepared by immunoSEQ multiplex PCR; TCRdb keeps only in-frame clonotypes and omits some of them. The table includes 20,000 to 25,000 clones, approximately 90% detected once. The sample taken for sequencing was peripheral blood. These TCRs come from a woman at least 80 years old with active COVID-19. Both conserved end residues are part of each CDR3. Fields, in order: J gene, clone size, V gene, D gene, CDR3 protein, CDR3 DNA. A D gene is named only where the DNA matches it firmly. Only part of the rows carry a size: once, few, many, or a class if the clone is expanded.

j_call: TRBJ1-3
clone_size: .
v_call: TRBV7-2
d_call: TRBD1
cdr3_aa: CASSLAPGGPGNTIYF
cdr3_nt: TGTGCCAGCAGCTTAGCGCCAGGGGGCCCTGGAAACACCATATATTTT

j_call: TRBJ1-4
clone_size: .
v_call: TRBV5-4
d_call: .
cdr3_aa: CASSLGPFEEKLFF
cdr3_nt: TGTGCCAGCAGCCTAGGCCCATTTGAGGAAAAACTGTTTTTT

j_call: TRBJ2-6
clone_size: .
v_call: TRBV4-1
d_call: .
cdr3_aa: CASSQVSQGYSGANVLTF
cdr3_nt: TGCGCCAGCAGCCAAGTTAGTCAGGGCTACTCTGGGGCCAACGTCCTGACTTTC

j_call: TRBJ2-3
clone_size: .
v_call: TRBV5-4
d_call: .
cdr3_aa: CASTPTGGSTDTQYF
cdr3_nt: TGTGCCAGCACCCCCACCGGGGGTAGCACAGATACGCAGTATTTT

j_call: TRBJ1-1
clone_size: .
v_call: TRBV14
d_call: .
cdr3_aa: CASSHSSVPKAFF
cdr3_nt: TGTGCCAGCAGCCACAGCAGCGTCCCTAAAGCTTTCTTT

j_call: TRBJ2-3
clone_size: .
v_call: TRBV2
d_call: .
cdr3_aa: CASSEGGLRTDTQYF
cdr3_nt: TGTGCCAGCAGTGAAGGAGGGCTCAGGACAGATACGCAGTATTTT

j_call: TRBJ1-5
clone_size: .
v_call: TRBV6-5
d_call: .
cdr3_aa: CASSRHPREGPQHF
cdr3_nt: TGTGCCAGCAGCCGACACCCCCGCGAGGGACCCCAGCATTTT

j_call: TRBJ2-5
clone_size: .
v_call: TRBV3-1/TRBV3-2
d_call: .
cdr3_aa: CASSQAPGQETQYF
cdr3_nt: TGTGCCAGCAGCCAAGCGCCGGGCCAAGAGACCCAGTACTTC

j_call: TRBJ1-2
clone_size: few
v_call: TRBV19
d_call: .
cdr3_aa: CASTPPLGILEGGYTF
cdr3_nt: TGTGCCAGTACCCCCCCCTTGGGCATCCTTGAGGGAGGCTACACCTTC

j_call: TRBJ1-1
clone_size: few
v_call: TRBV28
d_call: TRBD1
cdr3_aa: CASRLGTGNTEAFF
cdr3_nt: TGTGCCAGCAGACTCGGGACAGGGAACACTGAAGCTTTCTTT

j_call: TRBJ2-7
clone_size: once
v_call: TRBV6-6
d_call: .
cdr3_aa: CASSPGREYF
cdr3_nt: TGTGCCAGCAGTCCCGGGAGAGAGTACTTC

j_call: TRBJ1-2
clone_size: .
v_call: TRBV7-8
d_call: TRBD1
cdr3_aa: CASSLELGYRGSYGYTF
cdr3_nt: TGTGCCAGCAGCTTAGAATTGGGATACAGGGGGAGCTATGGCTACACCTTC

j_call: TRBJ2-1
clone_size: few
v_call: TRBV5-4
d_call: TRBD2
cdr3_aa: CASSVSGGYNEQFF
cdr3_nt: TGTGCCAGCAGCGTTAGCGGGGGGTACAATGAGCAGTTCTTC

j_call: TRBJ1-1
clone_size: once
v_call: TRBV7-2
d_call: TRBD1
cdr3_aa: CASSPRTGSIMNTEAFF
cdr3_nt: TGTGCCAGCAGCCCCCGGACAGGATCGATCATGAACACTGAAGCTTTCTTT

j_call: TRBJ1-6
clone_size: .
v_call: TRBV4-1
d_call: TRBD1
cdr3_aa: CASSLNPTGANSPLHF
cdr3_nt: TGCGCCAGCAGCCTTAACCCGACAGGGGCGAATTCACCCCTCCACTTT

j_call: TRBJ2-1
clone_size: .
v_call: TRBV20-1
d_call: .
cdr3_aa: CSARGGNEQFF
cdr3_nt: TGCAGTGCTAGAGGCGGGAATGAGCAGTTCTTC

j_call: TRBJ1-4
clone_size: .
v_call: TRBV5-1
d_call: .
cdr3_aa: CASARSATNEKLFF
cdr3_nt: TGCGCCAGCGCCCGGAGCGCAACTAATGAAAAACTGTTTTTT

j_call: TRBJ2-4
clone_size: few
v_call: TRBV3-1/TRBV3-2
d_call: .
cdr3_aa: CASSQDRQGNQYF
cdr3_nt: TGTGCCAGCAGCCAAGATCGCCAGGGGAATCAGTACTTC

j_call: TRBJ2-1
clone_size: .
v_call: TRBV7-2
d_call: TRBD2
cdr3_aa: CASSLASGGRGEQFF
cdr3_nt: TGTGCCAGCAGCTTGGCTAGCGGGGGGAGGGGTGAGCAGTTCTTC

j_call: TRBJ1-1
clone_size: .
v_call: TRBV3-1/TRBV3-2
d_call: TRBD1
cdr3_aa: CASSPGTGGLYTEAFF
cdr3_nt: TGTGCCAGCAGCCCAGGGACAGGGGGCCTGTACACTGAAGCTTTCTTT

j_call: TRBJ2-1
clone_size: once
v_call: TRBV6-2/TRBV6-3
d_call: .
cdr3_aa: CASSPFNNEQFF
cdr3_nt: TGTGCCAGCAGTCCATTCAACAATGAGCAGTTCTTC

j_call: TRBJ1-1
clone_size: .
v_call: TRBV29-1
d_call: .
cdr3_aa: CSVGGGNTEAFF
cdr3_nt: TGCAGCGTTGGGGGAGGGAACACTGAAGCTTTCTTT

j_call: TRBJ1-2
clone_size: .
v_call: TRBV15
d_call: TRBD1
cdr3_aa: CATSRDRTGDYGYTF
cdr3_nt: TGTGCCACCAGCAGAGATAGGACAGGGGACTATGGCTACACCTTC

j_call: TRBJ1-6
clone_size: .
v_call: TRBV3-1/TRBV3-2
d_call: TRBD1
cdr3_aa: CASSPDRGLVSPLHF
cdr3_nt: TGTGCCAGCAGCCCGGACAGGGGGCTGGTATCACCCCTCCACTTT